This paragraph covers one T cell receptor (beta chain) sequence. Authors' methods: Quantification of nucleated cells was approximated via reference gene primer amplification. Measured with immunoSEQ multiplex PCR; TCRdb has only the in-frame clones, and not every one. That table furnishes V, J and clone size, whereas the DNA furnished D and trimming. This sample has approximately 200,000 clones, with about 81% found just once. This sample stems from a study of blood T cell repertoires in COVID-19. Whole-study context: COVID-19 samples collected from the United States, Italy and Spain covered acute and convalescent phases. PBMCs, B-cell-depleted T cells, or T cells provided the cDNA or gDNA that made up the material.

V shed 2 bases and J shed 1 base, with 21 bases lying between them. The CDR3 is made up of 18 amino acids. Germline V gene data show CDR1 as MNHNS and CDR2 as SASEGT. Patients in Seattle were enrolled during active infection, then followed longitudinally. V usage is TRBV6-1 and J usage is TRBJ2-7; D might be TRBD1 (5 bases). The sample consisted of peripheral blood. This receptor was taken from a woman older than 75 with COVID-19, enrolled during active disease. The CDR3 protein is CASSEIGLSRKGSYEQYF. The CDR3 DNA is TGTGCCAGCAGTGAAATTGGTTTGAGCAGAAAGGGGTCCTACGAGCAGTACTTC.